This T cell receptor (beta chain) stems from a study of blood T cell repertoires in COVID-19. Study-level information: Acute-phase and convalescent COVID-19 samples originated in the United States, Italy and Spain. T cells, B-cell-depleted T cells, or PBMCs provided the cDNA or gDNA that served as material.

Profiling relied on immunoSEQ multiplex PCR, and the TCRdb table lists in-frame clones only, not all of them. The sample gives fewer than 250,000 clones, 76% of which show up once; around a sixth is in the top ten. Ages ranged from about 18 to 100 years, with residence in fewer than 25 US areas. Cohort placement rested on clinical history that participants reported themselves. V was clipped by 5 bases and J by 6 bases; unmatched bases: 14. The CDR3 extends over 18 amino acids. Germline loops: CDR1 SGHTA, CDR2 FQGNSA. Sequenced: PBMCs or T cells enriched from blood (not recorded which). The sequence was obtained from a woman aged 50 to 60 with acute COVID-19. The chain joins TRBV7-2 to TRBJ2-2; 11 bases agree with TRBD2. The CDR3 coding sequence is TGTGCCAGCAGCACAAGATCTAGCGGGGGGAGGGTCGCCGGGGAGCTGTTTTTT. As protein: CASSTRSSGGRVAGELFF.